This T cell receptor (beta chain) stems from a study of blood T cell repertoires in COVID-19. At the level of the study: The United States, Italy and Spain provided the acute and convalescent COVID-19 samples.

The CDR3 sequence is 17 residues long. The trim removed 5 bases at V and 7 bases at J, leaving 15 bases unmatched. The germline V gene encodes CDR1 LNHNV and CDR2 YYDKDF (reference sequence). TCRdb's table, derived via immunoSEQ multiplex PCR, lists solely in-frame clones and lacks some. The sample lists 60,000 to 70,000 clones; less than 90% were seen once. The sequenced material came from peripheral blood. This TCR came from a man aged 45-60 years with active COVID-19. V is TRBV15 and J is TRBJ1-5; 9 bases are shared with TRBD1. The CDR3 nucleotides read TGTGCCACCAGCGGTAACTACGGGACAGGGTCTCGGCAGCCCCAGCATTTT. It specifies CATSGNYGTGSRQPQHF.